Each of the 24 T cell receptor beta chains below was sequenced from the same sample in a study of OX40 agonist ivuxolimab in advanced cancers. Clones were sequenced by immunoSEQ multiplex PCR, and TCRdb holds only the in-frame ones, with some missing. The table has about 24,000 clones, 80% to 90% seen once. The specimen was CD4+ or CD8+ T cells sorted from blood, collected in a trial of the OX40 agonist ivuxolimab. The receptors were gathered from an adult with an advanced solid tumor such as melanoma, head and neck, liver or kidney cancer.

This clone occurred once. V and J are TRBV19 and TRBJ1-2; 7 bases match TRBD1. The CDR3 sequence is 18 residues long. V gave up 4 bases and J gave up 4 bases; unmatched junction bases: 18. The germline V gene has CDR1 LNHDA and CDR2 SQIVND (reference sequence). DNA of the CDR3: TGTGCCAGTAGTACACTGGGGGGACAGAACCTCATGTTCTATGGCTACACCTTC. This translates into CASSTLGGQNLMFYGYTF.

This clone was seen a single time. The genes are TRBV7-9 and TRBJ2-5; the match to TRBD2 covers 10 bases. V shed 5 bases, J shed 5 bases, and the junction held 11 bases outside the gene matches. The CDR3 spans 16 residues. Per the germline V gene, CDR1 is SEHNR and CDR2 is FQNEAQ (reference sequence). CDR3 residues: CASSPRGRAGGETQYF. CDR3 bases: TGTGCCAGCAGCCCCCGCGGTCGAGCGGGAGGGGAGACCCAGTACTTC.

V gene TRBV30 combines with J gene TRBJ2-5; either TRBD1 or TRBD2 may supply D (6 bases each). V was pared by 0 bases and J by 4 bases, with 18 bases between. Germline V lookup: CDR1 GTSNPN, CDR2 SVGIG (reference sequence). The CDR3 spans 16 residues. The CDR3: CAWSVLQRGVGETQYF. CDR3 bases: TGTGCCTGGAGTGTACTACAGAGGGGGGTTGGAGAGACCCAGTACTTC.

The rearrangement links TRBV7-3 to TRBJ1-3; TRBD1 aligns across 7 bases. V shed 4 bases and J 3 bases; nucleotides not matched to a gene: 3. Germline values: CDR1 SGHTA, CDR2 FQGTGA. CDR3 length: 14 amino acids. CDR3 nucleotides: TGTGCCAGCAGCTCAGGGACAGATGGAAACACCATATATTTT. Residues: CASSSGTDGNTIYF.

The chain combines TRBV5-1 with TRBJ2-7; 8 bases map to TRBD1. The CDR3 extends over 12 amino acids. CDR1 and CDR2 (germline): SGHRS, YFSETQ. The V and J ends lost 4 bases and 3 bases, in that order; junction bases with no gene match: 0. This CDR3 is CASSGQGYEQYF. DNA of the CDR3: TGCGCCAGCAGCGGACAGGGCTACGAGCAGTACTTC.

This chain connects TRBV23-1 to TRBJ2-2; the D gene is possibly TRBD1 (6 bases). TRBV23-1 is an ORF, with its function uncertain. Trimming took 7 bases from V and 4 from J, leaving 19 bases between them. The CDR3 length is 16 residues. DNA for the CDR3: TGCGCCAGCACCACTACTGGGGACATCACCACCGGGGAGCTGTTTTTT. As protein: CASTTTGDITTGELFF.

The CDR3 bases are TGTGCCAGCAGCTGGGGGGCGGCAGCCACCGGGGAGCTGTTTTTT. It yields the protein CASSWGAAATGELFF. The gene calls are TRBV7-3 and TRBJ2-2; D may be TRBD1 or TRBD2 (6 bases each). The germline V gene encodes CDR1 SGHTA and CDR2 FQGTGA. The CDR3 runs 15 residues. V was trimmed by 4 bases and J by 4 bases, leaving 13 bases between them. The variable domain in full, completed from reference TRBV7-3 and TRBJ2-2, reads GAGVSQTPSNKVTEKGKYVELRCDPISGHTALYWYRQSLGQGPEFLIYFQGTGAADDSGLPNDRFFAVRPEGSVSTLKIQRTERGDSAVYLCASSWGAAATGELFFGEGSRLTVL.

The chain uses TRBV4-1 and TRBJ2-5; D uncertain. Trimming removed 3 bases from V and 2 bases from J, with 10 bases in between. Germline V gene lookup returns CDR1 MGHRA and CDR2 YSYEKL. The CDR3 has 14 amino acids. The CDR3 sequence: CASSQIVHQETQYF. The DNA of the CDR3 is TGCGCCAGCAGCCAGATCGTACATCAAGAGACCCAGTACTTC.

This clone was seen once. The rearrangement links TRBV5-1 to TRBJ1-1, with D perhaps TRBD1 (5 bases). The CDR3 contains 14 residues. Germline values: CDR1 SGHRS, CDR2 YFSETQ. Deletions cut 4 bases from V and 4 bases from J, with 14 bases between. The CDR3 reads CASSAQWGSTEAFF. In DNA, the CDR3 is TGCGCCAGCAGCGCTCAGTGGGGGTCCACTGAAGCTTTCTTT.

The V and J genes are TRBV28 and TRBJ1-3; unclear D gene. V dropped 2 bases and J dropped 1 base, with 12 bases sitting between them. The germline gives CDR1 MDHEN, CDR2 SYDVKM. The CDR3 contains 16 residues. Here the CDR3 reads CASSLPHSGSGNTIYF. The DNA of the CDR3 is TGTGCCAGCAGTTTACCCCACTCCGGGTCTGGAAACACCATATATTTT.

The DNA for the CDR3 is TGTGCCAGCAGCTTCTGGCAGGGTTTAGGGAATGAGCAGTTCTTC. Translation: CASSFWQGLGNEQFF. The chain couples TRBV5-4 to TRBJ2-1, with D possibly TRBD1 on 5 matching bases. Trimming pared 2 bases from V and 7 bases from J, leaving 16 bases between. CDR3 length equals 15 residues. Germline V CDR1 and CDR2: SGHNT, YYREEE (reference sequence).

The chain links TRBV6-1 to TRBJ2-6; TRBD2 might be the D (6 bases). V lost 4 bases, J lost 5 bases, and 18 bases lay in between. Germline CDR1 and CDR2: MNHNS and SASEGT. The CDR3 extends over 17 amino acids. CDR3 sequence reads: CASSVSPGVRRANVLTF. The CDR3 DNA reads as TGTGCCAGCAGTGTATCGCCGGGAGTCCGACGGGCCAACGTCCTGACTTTC.

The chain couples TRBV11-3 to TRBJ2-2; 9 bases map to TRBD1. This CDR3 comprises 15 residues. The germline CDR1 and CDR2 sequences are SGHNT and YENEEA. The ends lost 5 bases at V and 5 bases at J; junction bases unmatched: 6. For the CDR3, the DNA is TGTGCCAGCAGCATCAACAGGGGGCAAACCGGGGAGCTGTTTTTT. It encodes CASSINRGQTGELFF.

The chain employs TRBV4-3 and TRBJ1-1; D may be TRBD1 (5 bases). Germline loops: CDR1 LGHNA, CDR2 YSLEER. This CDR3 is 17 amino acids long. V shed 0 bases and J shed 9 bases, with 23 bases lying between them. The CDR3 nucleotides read TGCGCCAGCAGCCAAGATGTTAGTCCCCAGGGAGCGGGAAAAGCTTTCTTT. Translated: CASSQDVSPQGAGKAFF.

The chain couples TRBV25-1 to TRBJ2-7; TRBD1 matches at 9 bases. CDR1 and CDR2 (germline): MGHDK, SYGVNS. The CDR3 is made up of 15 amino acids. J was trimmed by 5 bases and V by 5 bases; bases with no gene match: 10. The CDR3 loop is CASSPTDRGRHEQYF. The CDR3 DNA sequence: TGTGCCAGCAGTCCTACGGACAGGGGTAGACACGAGCAGTACTTC.

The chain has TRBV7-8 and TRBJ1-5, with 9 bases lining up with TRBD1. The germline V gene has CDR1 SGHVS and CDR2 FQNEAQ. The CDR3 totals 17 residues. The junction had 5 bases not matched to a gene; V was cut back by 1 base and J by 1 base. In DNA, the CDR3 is TGTGCCAGCAGCTTAGGAACAGGGGGCTCAAGCAATCAGCCCCAGCATTTT. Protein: CASSLGTGGSSNQPQHF. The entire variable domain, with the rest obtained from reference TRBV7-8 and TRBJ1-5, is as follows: GAGVSQSPRYKVAKRGQDVALRCDPISGHVSLFWYQQALGQGPEFLTYFQNEAQLDKSGLPSDRFFAERPEGSVSTLKIQRTQQEDSAVYLCASSLGTGGSSNQPQHFGDGTRLSIL.

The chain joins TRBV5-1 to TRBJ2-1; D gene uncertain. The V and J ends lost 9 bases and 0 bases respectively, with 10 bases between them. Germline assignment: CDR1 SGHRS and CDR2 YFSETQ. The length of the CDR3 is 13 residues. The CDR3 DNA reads TGCGCCACCCGCGGCAGCTCCTACAATGAGCAGTTCTTC. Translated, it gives CATRGSSYNEQFF.

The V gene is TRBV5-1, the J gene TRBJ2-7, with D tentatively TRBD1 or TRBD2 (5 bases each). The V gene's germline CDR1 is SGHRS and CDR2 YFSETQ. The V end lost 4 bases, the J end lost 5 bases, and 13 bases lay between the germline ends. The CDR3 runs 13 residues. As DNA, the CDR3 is TGCGCCAGCAGCCCGGGGACCTCGAACGAGCAGTACTTC. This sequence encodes CASSPGTSNEQYF.

The CDR3 DNA sequence: TGTGCCAGCAGCTCCCCGGGGGGGGATGAAAAACTGTTTTTT. As protein: CASSSPGGDEKLFF. The chain employs TRBV5-5 and TRBJ1-4, with D maybe TRBD1 (5 bases). This CDR3 spans 14 amino acids. Germline V gene lookup returns CDR1 SGHKS and CDR2 YYEKEE (reference sequence). The V gene lost 3 bases and the J gene lost 6 bases, with 12 bases spanning the gap.

CDR3 amino acids: CASSIGDSGYSNQPQHF. The CDR3 nucleotides read TGTGCCAGTAGTATAGGGGATTCCGGATATAGCAATCAGCCCCAGCATTTT. The chain employs TRBV19 and TRBJ1-5; no reliable D call. The CDR3 is made up of 17 amino acids. Germline CDR1 is LNHDA and CDR2 is SQIVND (reference sequence). V was pared by 1 base and J by 0 bases, with 13 bases between.

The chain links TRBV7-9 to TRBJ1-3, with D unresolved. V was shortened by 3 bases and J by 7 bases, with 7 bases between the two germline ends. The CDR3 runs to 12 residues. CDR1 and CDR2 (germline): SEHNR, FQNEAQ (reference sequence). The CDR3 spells CASSFTVNTIYF. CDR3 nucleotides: TGTGCCAGCAGCTTTACAGTTAACACCATATATTTT.

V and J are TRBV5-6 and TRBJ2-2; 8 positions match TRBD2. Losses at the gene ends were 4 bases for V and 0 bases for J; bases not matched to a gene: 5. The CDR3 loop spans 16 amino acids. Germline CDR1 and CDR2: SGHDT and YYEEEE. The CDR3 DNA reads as TGTGCCAGCAGCCTCGGACTAGCCGCGAACACCGGGGAGCTGTTTTTT. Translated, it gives CASSLGLAANTGELFF. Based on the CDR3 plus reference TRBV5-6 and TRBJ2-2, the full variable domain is DAGVTQSPTHLIKTRGQQVTLRCSPKSGHDTVSWYQQALGQGPQFIFQYYEEEERQRGNFPDRFSGHQFPNYSSELNVNALLLGDSALYLCASSLGLAANTGELFFGEGSRLTVL.

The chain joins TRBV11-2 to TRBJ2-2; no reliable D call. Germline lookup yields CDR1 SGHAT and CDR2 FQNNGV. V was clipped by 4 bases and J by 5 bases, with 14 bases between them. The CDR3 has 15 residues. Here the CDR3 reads CASSSPNQGTGELFF. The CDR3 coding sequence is TGTGCCAGCAGCTCCCCGAATCAAGGAACCGGGGAGCTGTTTTTT.

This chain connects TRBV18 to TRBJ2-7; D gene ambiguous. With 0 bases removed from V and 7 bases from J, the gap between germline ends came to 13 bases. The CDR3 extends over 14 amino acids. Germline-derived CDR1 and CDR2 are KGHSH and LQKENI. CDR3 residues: CASSPPSPYEEQYF. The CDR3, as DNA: TGTGCCAGCTCACCACCCTCTCCCTACGAAGAGCAGTACTTC.